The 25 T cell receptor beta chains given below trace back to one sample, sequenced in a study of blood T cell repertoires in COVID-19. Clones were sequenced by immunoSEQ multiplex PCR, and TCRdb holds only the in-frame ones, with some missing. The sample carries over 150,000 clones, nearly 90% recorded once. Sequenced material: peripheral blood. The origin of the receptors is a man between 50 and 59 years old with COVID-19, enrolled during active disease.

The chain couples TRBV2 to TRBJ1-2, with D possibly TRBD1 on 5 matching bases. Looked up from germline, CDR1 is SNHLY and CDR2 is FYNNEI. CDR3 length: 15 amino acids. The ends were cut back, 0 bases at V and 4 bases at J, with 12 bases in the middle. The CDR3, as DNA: TGTGCCAGCAGTGAAGCGTACCAGGGCACCTATGGCTACACCTTC. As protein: CASSEAYQGTYGYTF.

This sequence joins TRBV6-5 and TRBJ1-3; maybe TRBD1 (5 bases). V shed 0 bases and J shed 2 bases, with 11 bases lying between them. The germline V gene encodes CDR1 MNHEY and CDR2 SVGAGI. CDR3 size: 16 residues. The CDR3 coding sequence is TGTGCCAGCAGTTACTCGAAAGTACAGGCTGGAAACACCATATATTTT. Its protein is CASSYSKVQAGNTIYF.

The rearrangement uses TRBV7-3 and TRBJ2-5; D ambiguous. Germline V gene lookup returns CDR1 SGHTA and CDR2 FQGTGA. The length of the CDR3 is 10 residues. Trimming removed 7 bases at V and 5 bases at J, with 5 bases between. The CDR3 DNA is TGTGCCAGCATTCGTGAGACCCAGTACTTC. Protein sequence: CASIRETQYF.

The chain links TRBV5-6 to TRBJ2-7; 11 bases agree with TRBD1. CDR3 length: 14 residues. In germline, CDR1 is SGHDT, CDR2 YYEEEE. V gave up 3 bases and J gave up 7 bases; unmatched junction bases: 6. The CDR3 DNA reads TGTGCCAGCAGCTATGGACAGGGGGCGCTTGAGCAGTACTTC. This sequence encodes CASSYGQGALEQYF.

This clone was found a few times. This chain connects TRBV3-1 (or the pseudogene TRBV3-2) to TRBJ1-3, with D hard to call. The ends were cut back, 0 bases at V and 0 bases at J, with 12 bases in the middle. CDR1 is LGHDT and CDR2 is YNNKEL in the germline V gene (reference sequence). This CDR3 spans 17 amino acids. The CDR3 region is CASSQDLAVYSGNTIYF. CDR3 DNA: TGTGCCAGCAGCCAAGATTTGGCAGTATACTCTGGAAACACCATATATTTT.

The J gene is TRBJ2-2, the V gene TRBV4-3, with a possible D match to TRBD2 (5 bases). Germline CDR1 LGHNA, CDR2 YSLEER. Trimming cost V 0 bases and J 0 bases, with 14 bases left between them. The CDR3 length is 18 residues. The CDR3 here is CASSQDPSPSTNTGELFF. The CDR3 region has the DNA TGCGCCAGCAGCCAAGATCCTAGCCCCTCTACGAACACCGGGGAGCTGTTTTTT.

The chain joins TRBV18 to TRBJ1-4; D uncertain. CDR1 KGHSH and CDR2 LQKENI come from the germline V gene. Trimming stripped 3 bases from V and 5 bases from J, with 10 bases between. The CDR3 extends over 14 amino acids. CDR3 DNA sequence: TGTGCCAGCTCACCTGACCTCAGGAATGAAAAACTGTTTTTT. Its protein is CASSPDLRNEKLFF. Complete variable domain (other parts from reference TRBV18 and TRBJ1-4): NAGVMQNPRHLVRRRGQEARLRCSPMKGHSHVYWYRQLPEEGLKFMVYLQKENIIDESGMPKERFSAEFPKEGPSILRIQQVVRGDSAAYFCASSPDLRNEKLFFGSGTQLSVL.

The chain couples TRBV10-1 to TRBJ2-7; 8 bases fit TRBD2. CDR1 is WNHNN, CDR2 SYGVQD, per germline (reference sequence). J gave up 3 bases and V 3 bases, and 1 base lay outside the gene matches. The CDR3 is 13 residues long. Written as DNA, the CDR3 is TGCGCCAGCAGTGACAGCGGGAGCTACGAGCAGTACTTC. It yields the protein CASSDSGSYEQYF.

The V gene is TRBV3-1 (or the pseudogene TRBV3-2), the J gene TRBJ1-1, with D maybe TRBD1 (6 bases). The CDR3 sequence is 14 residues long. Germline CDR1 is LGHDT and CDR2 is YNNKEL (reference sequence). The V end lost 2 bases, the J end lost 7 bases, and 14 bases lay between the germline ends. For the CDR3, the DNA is TGTGCCAGCAGCCAAACCCAGGGGTGGGGTGAAGCTTTCTTT. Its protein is CASSQTQGWGEAFF.

CDR3 in amino acids: CASSNRGDGNTIYF. CDR3 nucleotide sequence: TGTGCCAGCAGTAACAGGGGGGACGGAAACACCATATATTTT. The chain couples TRBV6-5 to TRBJ1-3, with 8 bases that match TRBD1. CDR1 MNHEY and CDR2 SVGAGI come from the germline V gene. The CDR3 spans 14 residues. V shed 5 bases and J 4 bases; nucleotides not matched to a gene: 4.

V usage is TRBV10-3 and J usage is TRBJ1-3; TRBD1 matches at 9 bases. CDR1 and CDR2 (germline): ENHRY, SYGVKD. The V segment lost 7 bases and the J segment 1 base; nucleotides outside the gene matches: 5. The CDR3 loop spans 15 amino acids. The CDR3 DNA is TGTGCCATCAATGGACAGGGGATATCTGGAAACACCATATATTTT. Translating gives CAINGQGISGNTIYF.

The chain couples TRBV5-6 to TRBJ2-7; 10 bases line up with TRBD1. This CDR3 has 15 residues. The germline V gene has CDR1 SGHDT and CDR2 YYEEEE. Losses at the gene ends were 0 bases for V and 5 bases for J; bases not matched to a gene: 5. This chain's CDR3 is CASSLAGQGFDEQYF. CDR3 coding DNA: TGTGCCAGCAGCTTGGCGGGACAGGGGTTTGACGAGCAGTACTTC. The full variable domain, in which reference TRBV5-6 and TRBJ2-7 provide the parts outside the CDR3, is DAGVTQSPTHLIKTRGQQVTLRCSPKSGHDTVSWYQQALGQGPQFIFQYYEEEERQRGNFPDRFSGHQFPNYSSELNVNALLLGDSALYLCASSLAGQGFDEQYFGPGTRLTVT.

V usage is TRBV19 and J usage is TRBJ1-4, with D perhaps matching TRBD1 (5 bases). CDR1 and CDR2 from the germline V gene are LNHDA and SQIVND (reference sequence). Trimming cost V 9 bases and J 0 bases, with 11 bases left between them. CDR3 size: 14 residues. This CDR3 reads CASTGGATNEKLFF. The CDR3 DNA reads TGTGCCAGCACAGGAGGGGCAACTAATGAAAAACTGTTTTTT.

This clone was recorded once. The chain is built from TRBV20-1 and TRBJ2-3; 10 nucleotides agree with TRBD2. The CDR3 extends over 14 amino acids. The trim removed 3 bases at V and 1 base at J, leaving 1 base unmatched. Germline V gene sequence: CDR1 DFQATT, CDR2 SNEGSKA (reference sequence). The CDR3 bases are TGCAGTGCTAGTACTAGCGGGGGCACAGATACGCAGTATTTT. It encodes CSASTSGGTDTQYF.

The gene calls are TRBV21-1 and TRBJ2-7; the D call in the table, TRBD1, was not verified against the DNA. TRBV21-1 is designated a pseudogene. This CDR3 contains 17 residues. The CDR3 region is CASSRKALTGVVYEQYF. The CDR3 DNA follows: TGTGCCAGCAGCCGCAAAGCCCTGACAGGGGTAGTGTACGAGCAGTACTTC.

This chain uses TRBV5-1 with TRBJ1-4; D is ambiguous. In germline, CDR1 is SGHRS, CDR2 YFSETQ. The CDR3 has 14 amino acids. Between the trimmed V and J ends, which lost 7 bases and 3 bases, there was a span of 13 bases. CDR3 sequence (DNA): TGCGCCAGCGCATCAGGCGCACCTAATGAAAAACTGTTTTTT. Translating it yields CASASGAPNEKLFF.

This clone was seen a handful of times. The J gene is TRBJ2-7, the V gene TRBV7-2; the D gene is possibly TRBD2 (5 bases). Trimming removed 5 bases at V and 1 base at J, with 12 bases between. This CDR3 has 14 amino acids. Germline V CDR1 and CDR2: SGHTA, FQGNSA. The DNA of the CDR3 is TGTGCCAGCAGCATGGACTCCGCTTCCTACGAGCAGTACTTC. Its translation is CASSMDSASYEQYF.

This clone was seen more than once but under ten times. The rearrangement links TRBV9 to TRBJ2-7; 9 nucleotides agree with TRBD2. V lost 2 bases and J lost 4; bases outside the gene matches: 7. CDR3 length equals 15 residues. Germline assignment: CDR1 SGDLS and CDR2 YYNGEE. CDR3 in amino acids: CASSVLGTSLYEQYF. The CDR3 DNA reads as TGTGCCAGCAGCGTCCTAGGGACTAGCCTGTACGAGCAGTACTTC. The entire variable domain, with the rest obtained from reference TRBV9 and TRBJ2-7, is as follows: DSGVTQTPKHLITATGQRVTLRCSPRSGDLSVYWYQQSLDQGLQFLIQYYNGEERAKGNILERFSAQQFPDLHSELNLSSLELGDSALYFCASSVLGTSLYEQYFGPGTRLTVT.

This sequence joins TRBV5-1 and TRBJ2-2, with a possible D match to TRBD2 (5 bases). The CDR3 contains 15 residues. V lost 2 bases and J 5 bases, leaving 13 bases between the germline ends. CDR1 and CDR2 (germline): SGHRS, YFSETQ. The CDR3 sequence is CASSFGEGSTGELFF. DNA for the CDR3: TGCGCCAGCAGCTTCGGAGAGGGTAGTACCGGGGAGCTGTTTTTT.

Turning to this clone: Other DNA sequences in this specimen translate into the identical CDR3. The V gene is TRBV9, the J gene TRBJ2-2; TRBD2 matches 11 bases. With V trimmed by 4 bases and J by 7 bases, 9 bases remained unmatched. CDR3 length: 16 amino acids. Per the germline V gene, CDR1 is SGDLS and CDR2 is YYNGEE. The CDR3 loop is CASSPGLAGGGGELFF. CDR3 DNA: TGTGCCAGCAGCCCAGGACTAGCGGGCGGGGGCGGGGAGCTGTTTTTT. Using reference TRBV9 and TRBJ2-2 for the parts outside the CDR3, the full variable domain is DSGVTQTPKHLITATGQRVTLRCSPRSGDLSVYWYQQSLDQGLQFLIQYYNGEERAKGNILERFSAQQFPDLHSELNLSSLELGDSALYFCASSPGLAGGGGELFFGEGSRLTVL.

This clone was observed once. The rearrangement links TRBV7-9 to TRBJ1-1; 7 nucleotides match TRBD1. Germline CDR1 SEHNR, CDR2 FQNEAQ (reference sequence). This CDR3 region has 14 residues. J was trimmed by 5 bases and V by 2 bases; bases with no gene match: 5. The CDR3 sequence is CASSLRQGRTEAFF. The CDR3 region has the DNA TGTGCCAGCAGCTTAAGACAGGGAAGAACTGAAGCTTTCTTT.

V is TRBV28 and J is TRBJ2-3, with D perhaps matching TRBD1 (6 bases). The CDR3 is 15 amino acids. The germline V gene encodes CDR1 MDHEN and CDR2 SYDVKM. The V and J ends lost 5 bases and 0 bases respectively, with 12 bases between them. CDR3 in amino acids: CASSRDKPSTDTQYF. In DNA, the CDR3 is TGTGCCAGCAGTCGGGACAAGCCCAGCACAGATACGCAGTATTTT.

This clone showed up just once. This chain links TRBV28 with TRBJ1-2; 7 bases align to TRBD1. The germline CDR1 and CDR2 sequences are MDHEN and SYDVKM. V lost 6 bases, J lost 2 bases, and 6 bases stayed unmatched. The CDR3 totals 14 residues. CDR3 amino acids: CASRTIQGNYGYTF. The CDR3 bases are TGTGCCAGCAGAACCATACAGGGGAACTATGGCTACACCTTC.

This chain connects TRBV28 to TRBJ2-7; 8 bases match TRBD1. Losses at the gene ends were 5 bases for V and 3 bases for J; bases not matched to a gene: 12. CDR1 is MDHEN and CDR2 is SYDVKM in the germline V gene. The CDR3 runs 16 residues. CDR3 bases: TGTGCCAGCAGTGTGCACAGGGGGGTCAACTTCTACGAGCAGTACTTC. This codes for CASSVHRGVNFYEQYF. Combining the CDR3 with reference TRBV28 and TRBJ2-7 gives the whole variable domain DVKVTQSSRYLVKRTGEKVFLECVQDMDHENMFWYRQDPGLGLRLIYFSYDVKMKEKGDIPEGYSVSREKKERFSLILESASTNQTSMYLCASSVHRGVNFYEQYFGPGTRLTVT.

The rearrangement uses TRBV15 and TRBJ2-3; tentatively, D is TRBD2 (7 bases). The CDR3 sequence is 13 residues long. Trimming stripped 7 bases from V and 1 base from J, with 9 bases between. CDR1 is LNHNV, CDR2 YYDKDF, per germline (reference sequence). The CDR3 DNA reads TGTGCCACCAACGGGGGGCGCACAGATACGCAGTATTTT. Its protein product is CATNGGRTDTQYF.